This T cell receptor beta chain was observed in a study of shared clonotypes between healthy human individuals. Whole-study results and caveats: Among non-shared clonotypes, generation probabilities were lower than among those shared by all four donors.

On this clone itself: Its specificity is unknown.

Germline V gene data show CDR1 as MGHRA and CDR2 as YSYEKL. This CDR3 is 15 amino acids long. Unmatched junction bases numbered 8, after V lost 5 bases and J lost 5 bases. Data came from immunoSEQ multiplex PCR; TCRdb stores just in-frame clones and leaves some out. Altogether 650,000 to 800,000 clones are present, around 70% being singletons, with the ten largest covering about 1.8%. The source of this sequence is a woman younger than 45 in good health. The sample consisted of memory CD4+ T cells sorted from blood. Indicated subset: CD45RA-negative fraction. V and J are TRBV4-1 and TRBJ2-2, with TRBD1 matching 7 bases. In DNA, the CDR3 is TGCGCCAGCAGCAGGGGGCCGGGAACTACCGGGGAGCTGTTTTTT. It encodes CASSRGPGTTGELFF.